This record concerns one T cell receptor (beta chain) sequence. This specimen belongs to a study of blood T cell repertoires in COVID-19. Study information: Some COVID-19 samples were acute and others convalescent; all came from the United States, Italy and Spain. PBMCs, B-cell-depleted T cells, or T cells were the source of the cDNA or gDNA that made up the material.

Original processing notes: Reference gene primer amplification yielded estimated nucleated cell counts. This table comes from immunoSEQ multiplex PCR, and its TCRdb copy is limited to in-frame clones, with some not included. That table furnishes V, J and clone size, whereas the DNA furnished D and trimming. The repertoire holds about 250,000 clones, with 88% as singletons. This CDR3 has 11 amino acids. The V gene's germline CDR1 is SNHLY and CDR2 FYNNEI. Trimming took off 7 bases at V and 5 bases at J, with 8 bases between the two ends. The receptor was derived from a woman aged 40 to 49 who had recovered from COVID-19. The sequencing sample was made of peripheral blood. This chain uses TRBV2 with TRBJ1-1; TRBD1 might be the D (6 bases). The CDR3 nucleotides read TGTGCCAGCAACGACAGGACTGAAGCTTTCTTT. This codes for CASNDRTEAFF. The variable domain in full, with the rest retrieved from reference TRBV2 and TRBJ1-1, is EPEVTQTPSHQVTQMGQEVILRCVPISNHLYFYWYRQILGQKVEFLVSFYNNEISEKSEIFDDQFSVERPDGSNFTLKIRSTKLEDSAMYFCASNDRTEAFFGQGTRLTVV.